Listed here are 23 T cell receptor beta chains from one sample, sequenced in a study of early T cells in non-severe SARS-CoV-2 infection (dated by TCRdb to the early 2020s). The method was 5' RACE. TCRdb lists the instrument as NextSeq 500. TCRdb passed the public sequencing reads through fastp at Q25 and MiXCR, retaining productive beta sequences. Rows merge per CDR3 protein into single entries with the most common DNA and genes. In all, the sample holds roughly 40,000 distinct CDR3 sequences, and roughly 5% of those were seen once. Around 4.7% of the sample is taken by the ten largest. Material: whole blood. The origin of the receptors is an adult who was a healthcare worker with PCR-confirmed SARS-CoV-2 infection or an uninfected control (not recorded which).

The sample holds many counts of this clonotype. The chain employs TRBV21-1 and TRBJ1-1; the table calls TRBD1, which could not be checked here. TRBV21-1 is a listed pseudogene. The CDR3 contains 17 residues. The CDR3 loop reads CASSKYSAGDNNTEAFF. For the CDR3, the DNA is TGTGCCAGCAGCAAATATTCAGCAGGGGACAACAACACTGAAGCTTTCTTT.

This clonotype was picked up many times. CDR3 amino acids: CASSEYPGAPQETQYF. The CDR3 DNA follows: TGTGCCAGCAGTGAATATCCGGGGGCACCCCAAGAGACCCAGTACTTC. This chain uses TRBV25-1 with TRBJ2-5; D tentatively fits TRBD1 or TRBD2 (6 bases each). The CDR3 consists of 16 residues. Germline assignment: CDR1 MGHDK and CDR2 SYGVNS. The ends were cut back, 0 bases at V and 1 base at J, with 12 bases in the middle.

In this sample, this clonotype turned up many times. This rearrangement joins TRBV10-3 to TRBJ2-3, with unresolved D. V dropped 5 bases and J dropped 1 base, with 4 bases sitting between them. The CDR3 has 12 residues. Germline CDR1 reads ENHRY; CDR2 reads SYGVKD. CDR3 sequence (DNA): TGTGCCATCAGTAGCGGCACAGATACGCAGTATTTT. Translating gives CAISSGTDTQYF.

This chain uses TRBV2 with TRBJ2-5; 11 nucleotides agree with TRBD2. The length of the CDR3 is 15 residues. Germline CDR1 and CDR2: SNHLY and FYNNEI. J gave up 5 bases and V 7 bases, and 9 bases lay outside the gene matches. The CDR3 nucleotides read TGTGCCAGCACCTTAGCGGGAGGGCCCGGGGAGACCCAGTACTTC. Its protein product is CASTLAGGPGETQYF.

Concerning this clonotype itself: A clone one base away is much larger, so this may be a read error. The V gene is TRBV19, the J gene TRBJ1-2; D is undetermined. The V end lost 3 bases, the J end lost 4 bases, and 9 bases lay between the germline ends. The V gene's germline CDR1 is LNHDA and CDR2 SQIVND (reference sequence). The CDR3 extends over 13 amino acids. The CDR3 is CASSMGSSYGYTF. Written as DNA, the CDR3 is TGTGCCAGTAGTATGGGCAGCTCCTATGGCTACACCTTC.

This clonotype was detected ten times or more. The V gene is TRBV30, the J gene TRBJ1-2, with D possibly TRBD1 on 5 matching bases. Trimming removed 4 bases from V and 4 bases from J, with 13 bases in between. The germline V gene encodes CDR1 GTSNPN and CDR2 SVGIG (reference sequence). The CDR3 is 13 amino acids. The CDR3 region is CAWKGLRGYGYTF. The CDR3 region has the DNA TGTGCCTGGAAGGGGTTGCGAGGCTATGGCTACACCTTC. The full variable domain, with the rest looked up from reference TRBV30 and TRBJ1-2, is SQTIHQWPATLVQPVGSPLSLECTVEGTSNPNLYWYRQAAGRGLQLLFYSVGIGQISSEVPQNLSASRPQDRQFILSSKKLLLSDSGFYLCAWKGLRGYGYTFGSGTRLTVV.

This clonotype was seen repeatedly, ten times or more. The chain links TRBV29-1 to TRBJ1-1; no reliable D call. Looked up from germline, CDR1 is SQVTM and CDR2 is ANQGSEA. The CDR3 extends over 11 amino acids. The germline V and J ends were trimmed by 7 bases and 4 bases, with 10 bases remaining between them. The CDR3 DNA sequence: TGCAGCGGCCGGGAAGGCACTGAAGCTTTCTTT. Translation: CSGREGTEAFF.

The table lists this clonotype with many counts. The gene calls are TRBV4-3 and TRBJ1-1; D gene uncertain. Germline V CDR1 and CDR2: LGHNA, YSLEER. Between the trimmed V and J ends, which lost 0 bases and 1 base, there was a span of 3 bases. The CDR3 runs to 13 residues. CDR3: CASSQDRNTEAFF. CDR3 DNA sequence: TGCGCCAGCAGCCAAGATCGGAACACTGAAGCTTTCTTT.

Many counts were recorded for this clonotype. This chain connects TRBV5-6 to TRBJ1-3; D remains unclear. This CDR3 contains 14 residues. The V and J ends lost 4 bases and 5 bases respectively, with 13 bases between them. The V gene's germline CDR1 is SGHDT and CDR2 YYEEEE. CDR3 sequence reads: CASSSRRERNTIYF. DNA for the CDR3: TGTGCCAGCAGCAGCCGGAGGGAACGAAACACCATATATTTT.

This clonotype was recorded many times. The genes are TRBV11-2 and TRBJ2-5; D is uncertain. From germline, CDR1 is SGHAT and CDR2 FQNNGV. The V gene lost 3 bases and the J gene lost 3 bases, with 11 bases spanning the gap. This CDR3 is 14 amino acids long. This CDR3 is CASSLAAPEETQYF. CDR3 nucleotide sequence: TGTGCCAGCAGCTTGGCAGCGCCTGAAGAGACCCAGTACTTC.

The CDR3 DNA reads TGCGCCAGCAGCCAAGGGACAGAGGTTTCTGAAGCTTTCTTT. The encoded protein is CASSQGTEVSEAFF. The chain employs TRBV4-3 and TRBJ1-1, with D possibly being TRBD1 (6 bases). The CDR3 is 14 residues long. V shed 1 base and J shed 6 bases, with 12 bases lying between them. The germline gives CDR1 LGHNA, CDR2 YSLEER.

This clonotype was observed many times. This chain joins TRBV28 and TRBJ1-1; possible D gene TRBD1, 5 bases. This CDR3 is 18 amino acids long. The V end lost 3 bases, the J end lost 0 bases, and 20 bases lay between the germline ends. Germline-derived CDR1 and CDR2 are MDHEN and SYDVKM. The CDR3 is CASSFSRRSGRLNTEAFF. DNA of the CDR3: TGTGCCAGCAGTTTCTCCCGCCGGTCAGGGCGGCTGAACACTGAAGCTTTCTTT. The whole variable domain, remainder taken from reference TRBV28 and TRBJ1-1, is DVKVTQSSRYLVKRTGEKVFLECVQDMDHENMFWYRQDPGLGLRLIYFSYDVKMKEKGDIPEGYSVSREKKERFSLILESASTNQTSMYLCASSFSRRSGRLNTEAFFGQGTRLTVV.

This chain uses TRBV20-1 with TRBJ1-1; possibly TRBD1 for D (5 bases). Per germline, CDR1 DFQATT and CDR2 SNEGSKA (reference sequence). CDR3 length equals 12 residues. The V and J ends lost 7 bases and 4 bases respectively, with 13 bases between them. In DNA form, the CDR3 reads TGCAGTGGTCCCGACAGTGTCACTGAAGCTTTCTTT. It yields the protein CSGPDSVTEAFF.

The chain joins TRBV6-5 to TRBJ1-2, with D maybe TRBD1 (6 bases). With 2 bases removed from V and 5 bases from J, the gap between germline ends came to 12 bases. This CDR3 comprises 14 residues. Germline V lookup: CDR1 MNHEY, CDR2 SVGAGI. CDR3 protein: CASSYSRGPYGYTF. CDR3 coding DNA: TGTGCCAGCAGTTACAGCCGGGGGCCGTATGGCTACACCTTC.

The sample holds a few counts of this clonotype. Given a much more abundant clone one base away, this may be a read error. The chain joins TRBV7-9 to TRBJ2-7; D not resolved. The germline V gene has CDR1 SEHNR and CDR2 FQNEAQ (reference sequence). Trimming pared 6 bases from V and 2 bases from J, leaving 8 bases between. The CDR3 loop spans 12 amino acids. The CDR3: CASSYSAYEQYF. As DNA, the CDR3 is TGTGCCAGCAGTTACTCCGCCTACGAGCAGTACTTC.

In the case of this clonotype: Since a much larger clone is just one base distant, this may be a read error. J is TRBJ2-3 and V is TRBV10-3; D is unresolved. Between the trimmed V and J ends, which lost 7 bases and 7 bases, there was a span of 15 bases. Per the germline V gene, CDR1 is ENHRY and CDR2 is SYGVKD. There are 13 residues in the CDR3. Written as DNA, the CDR3 is TGTGCCATCAATGATCCTCCGGCATATACGCAGTATTTT. Protein product: CAINDPPAYTQYF.

At least ten counts were recorded for this clonotype. V gene TRBV14 combines with J gene TRBJ2-7, with D unresolved. The CDR3 is made up of 13 amino acids. Trimming took 5 bases from V and 3 from J, leaving 11 bases between them. The germline CDR1 and CDR2 sequences are SGHDN and FVKESK. The CDR3 reads CASSFGPYYEQYF. CDR3 in DNA: TGTGCCAGCAGCTTCGGACCCTACTACGAGCAGTACTTC.

This clonotype was seen many times. The chain joins TRBV6-6 to TRBJ2-7, with 7 bases that match TRBD1. The CDR3 runs 14 residues. Germline V CDR1 and CDR2: MNHNY, SVGAGI (reference sequence). The J segment lost 3 bases and the V segment lost 2 bases, leaving 4 bases of the junction unmatched. The CDR3 spells CASSYADRIYEQYF. Written as DNA, the CDR3 is TGTGCCAGCAGTTACGCGGACAGGATCTACGAGCAGTACTTC.

This clonotype was counted at least ten times. The rearrangement links TRBV7-9 to TRBJ1-2; D remains ambiguous. V was pared by 5 bases and J by 3 bases, with 19 bases between. The CDR3 is 16 residues long. Germline CDR1 reads SEHNR; CDR2 reads FQNEAQ (reference sequence). The CDR3 spells CASSPPAAVSDYGYTF. CDR3 coding DNA: TGTGCCAGCAGCCCCCCGGCGGCAGTGTCTGACTATGGCTACACCTTC.

This clonotype was recorded many times. The CDR3, as DNA: TGTGCCAGCAGCCTGGAGACAGGATTAGTCGGTAATGAAAAACTGTTTTTT. Residues: CASSLETGLVGNEKLFF. This sequence joins TRBV3-1 and TRBJ1-4; a possible D gene is TRBD1 (6 bases). Germline loops: CDR1 LGHDT, CDR2 YNNKEL (reference sequence). The CDR3 has 17 amino acids. V was pared by 4 bases and J by 4 bases, with 19 bases between.

This clonotype came up many times. The CDR3: CASSPPSGRMETQYF. The CDR3, as DNA: TGTGCCAGCAGCCCACCGAGCGGGAGGATGGAGACCCAGTACTTC. This chain uses TRBV7-2 with TRBJ2-5, with 9 bases fitting TRBD2. V was pared by 5 bases and J by 5 bases, with 9 bases of the junction left unmatched. CDR1 and CDR2 from the germline V gene are SGHTA and FQGNSA. The CDR3 is made up of 15 amino acids.

This chain uses TRBV9 with TRBJ2-7; 7 bases are a match to TRBD2. After removal of 8 bases from V and 2 bases from J, the junction contained 13 bases not matched to a gene. Germline V CDR1 and CDR2: SGDLS, YYNGEE. CDR3 length: 15 amino acids. The DNA for the CDR3 is TGTGCCAGAGGCCCTCCGGGACTATCAACCTACGAGCAGTACTTC. This translates into CARGPPGLSTYEQYF.

This clonotype was counted many times. The CDR3 spells CASSLDGGLYNEQFF. The DNA for the CDR3 is TGTGCCAGCAGCCTCGATGGAGGGCTTTACAATGAGCAGTTCTTC. The J gene is TRBJ2-1, the V gene TRBV7-2, with D possibly TRBD2 on 6 matching bases. The CDR3 totals 15 residues. Germline V gene sequence: CDR1 SGHTA, CDR2 FQGNSA. V gave up 5 bases and J gave up 4 bases, with 15 bases separating them.